This T cell receptor (beta chain) originates from a study of shared clonotypes between healthy human individuals. The CDR3 totals 17 residues. Germline values: CDR1 MRHNA, CDR2 SNTAGT. Trimming cost V 10 bases and J 0 bases; bases outside gene matches: 13. In the case of this clone: No antigen is known for it.

Profiling relied on immunoSEQ multiplex PCR, and the TCRdb table lists in-frame clones only, not all of them. The sample yields about 1.5 million clones, approximately 97% seen once. Study results and caveats: The study generally estimated greater richness for naive than memory subsets.

The chain has TRBV6-4 and TRBJ2-1, with 9 positions matching TRBD2. This receptor was identified in a man younger than 45 in good health. The specimen sequenced was naive CD4+ T cells sorted from blood. Subset: CD45RA+ positively selected. In DNA form, the CDR3 reads TGTGCCAAAGTAGCGGGAGACGGCACGGGCTCCTACAATGAGCAGTTCTTC. It yields the protein CAKVAGDGTGSYNEQFF.